Following are 21 T cell receptor beta chains from one sample sequenced in a study of OX40 agonist ivuxolimab in advanced cancers. TCRdb keeps only in-frame clones here, not all; method: immunoSEQ multiplex PCR. The data hold about 73,000 clones, with more than 85% observed a single time. The sample in question was CD4+ or CD8+ T cells sorted from blood, obtained in a trial of the OX40 agonist ivuxolimab. The receptor source for this set is an adult with an advanced solid tumor such as melanoma, head and neck, liver or kidney cancer.

This chain joins TRBV5-1 and TRBJ1-1, with D tentatively TRBD1 (5 bases). Per the germline V gene, CDR1 is SGHRS and CDR2 is YFSETQ. The CDR3 extends over 14 amino acids. V lost 4 bases to trimming and J lost 5 bases, with 15 bases between them. The CDR3 is CASSAGGGFTEAFF. CDR3 nucleotides: TGCGCCAGCAGCGCTGGGGGGGGGTTTACTGAAGCTTTCTTT.

The chain recombines TRBV19 with TRBJ1-3; tentatively, D is TRBD1 (5 bases). The germline CDR1 and CDR2 sequences are LNHDA and SQIVND (reference sequence). The CDR3 has 15 residues. Trimming shortened V by 3 bases and J by 0 bases, and 9 bases separated the two germline ends. In DNA form, the CDR3 reads TGTGCCAGTAGTATTAACAGGAACTCTGGAAACACCATATATTTT. As protein: CASSINRNSGNTIYF.

The DNA of the CDR3 is TGTGCCAGCAGCGCGCGACTGGAAGAGACCCAGTACTTC. This gives the protein CASSARLEETQYF. The gene calls are TRBV7-9 and TRBJ2-5; no firm D call. Deletions cut 5 bases from V and 3 bases from J, with 10 bases between. The germline V gene encodes CDR1 SEHNR and CDR2 FQNEAQ (reference sequence). The length of the CDR3 is 13 residues.

The chain combines TRBV4-1 with TRBJ1-4, with 9 bases that match TRBD1. V lost 3 bases to trimming and J lost 6 bases; unmatched junction nucleotides: 5. CDR1 MGHRA and CDR2 YSYEKL come from the germline V gene. This CDR3 is built from 15 residues. CDR3 loop: CASSQTGTGYEKLFF. The CDR3 DNA reads TGCGCCAGCAGCCAGACGGGGACAGGGTATGAAAAACTGTTTTTT.

The CDR3 sequence: CASSPPNPRGDNIQYF. The CDR3 DNA sequence: TGTGCCAGCAGCCCACCCAATCCGCGGGGCGACAACATTCAGTACTTC. This chain uses TRBV7-9 with TRBJ2-4; possibly TRBD2 for D (6 bases). CDR1 and CDR2 (germline): SEHNR, FQNEAQ (reference sequence). Trimming left V 5 bases short and J 7 bases short, with 21 bases between. The CDR3 contains 16 residues. Full variable domain (rest looked up from reference TRBV7-9 and TRBJ2-4): DTGVSQNPRHKITKRGQNVTFRCDPISEHNRLYWYRQTLGQGPEFLTYFQNEAQLEKSRLLSDRFSAERPKGSFSTLEIQRTEQGDSAMYLCASSPPNPRGDNIQYFGAGTRLSVL.

The J gene is TRBJ1-1, the V gene TRBV11-3; D not certain. Germline-derived CDR1 and CDR2 are SGHNT and YENEEA. The V end was cut by 5 bases, the J end by 1 base, with 17 bases between. This CDR3 region has 16 residues. The CDR3: CASSRGLGYENTEAFF. The CDR3, as DNA: TGTGCCAGCAGCCGCGGCCTTGGGTATGAGAACACTGAAGCTTTCTTT.

This clone has more than one count but fewer than ten. This chain joins TRBV10-1 and TRBJ2-7, with 12 bases fitting TRBD2. The V segment lost 4 bases and the J segment 3 bases; nucleotides outside the gene matches: 4. This CDR3 is 15 amino acids long. Germline loops: CDR1 WNHNN, CDR2 SYGVQD (reference sequence). The CDR3 loop is CASSGLAGANYEQYF. Here the CDR3 DNA reads TGCGCCAGCAGTGGACTAGCGGGAGCTAACTACGAGCAGTACTTC.

CDR3 amino acids: CASSETSGTGVGSPLHF. As DNA, the CDR3 is TGTGCCAGCAGCGAAACCTCCGGGACAGGGGTGGGCTCACCCCTCCACTTT. The V gene is TRBV7-2, the J gene TRBJ1-6, with TRBD1 matching 10 bases. This CDR3 is 17 amino acids long. Trimming at V came to 5 bases and at J to 10 bases, leaving 14 bases not matched to a gene. The germline CDR1 and CDR2 sequences are SGHTA and FQGNSA.

The genes are TRBV30 and TRBJ2-7; no clear D. Trimming stripped 4 bases from V and 5 bases from J, with 9 bases between. The CDR3 sequence is 11 residues long. Looked up from germline, CDR1 is GTSNPN and CDR2 is SVGIG (reference sequence). The CDR3 bases are TGTGCCTGGAACATGGCCCACGAGCAGTACTTC. The encoded protein is CAWNMAHEQYF. Looking up the rest from reference TRBV30 and TRBJ2-7 gives the full variable domain: SQTIHQWPATLVQPVGSPLSLECTVEGTSNPNLYWYRQAAGRGLQLLFYSVGIGQISSEVPQNLSASRPQDRQFILSSKKLLLSDSGFYLCAWNMAHEQYFGPGTRLTVT.

V gene TRBV4-3 combines with J gene TRBJ2-7; 13 nucleotides align to TRBD2. The CDR3 extends over 18 amino acids. Germline lookup yields CDR1 LGHNA and CDR2 YSLEER. J lost 4 bases, V lost 3 bases, and 12 bases had no gene match. The CDR3 bases are TGCGCCAGCAGCCACGGACTAGCGGGGGAATCTTTCACTTACGAGCAGTACTTC. Residues: CASSHGLAGESFTYEQYF.

The J gene is TRBJ2-7, the V gene TRBV4-1; 9 nucleotides agree with TRBD2. V trimming: 4 bases; J trimming: 3 bases; junction bases outside the gene matches: 4. Germline V lookup: CDR1 MGHRA, CDR2 YSYEKL. The CDR3 spans 14 residues. CDR3 bases: TGCGCCAGCAGCCCGGTAGCGGGGGACTACGAGCAGTACTTC. Translation gives CASSPVAGDYEQYF.

The chain is built from TRBV4-3 and TRBJ2-1; 9 bases align to TRBD2. CDR1 is LGHNA and CDR2 is YSLEER in the germline V gene. This CDR3 is 18 amino acids long. The V gene end was trimmed by 2 bases and the J gene end by 2 bases; junction bases not matched to a gene: 10. This CDR3 reads CASSQLGGTSPPYNEQFF. For the CDR3, the DNA is TGCGCCAGCAGCCAACTCGGGGGGACTAGCCCCCCCTACAATGAGCAGTTCTTC.

The chain has TRBV9 and TRBJ2-3; D not certain. CDR1 and CDR2 from the germline V gene are SGDLS and YYNGEE. Trimming stripped 0 bases from V and 6 bases from J, with 14 bases between. This CDR3 is built from 15 residues. The CDR3 DNA follows: TGTGCCAGCAGCGTAGCTGGCTTAGGCTGGGATACGCAGTATTTT. Translated: CASSVAGLGWDTQYF.

This chain joins TRBV7-2 and TRBJ1-5, with a weak D call TRBD1 (5 bases). Germline CDR1 and CDR2: SGHTA and FQGNSA. CDR3 length: 14 residues. Deletions cut 3 bases from V and 4 bases from J, with 10 bases between. This CDR3 is CASSFGDPNQPQHF. The CDR3 DNA is TGTGCCAGCAGCTTCGGGGACCCGAATCAGCCCCAGCATTTT.

This clone was seen just once. The rearrangement joins TRBV29-1 to TRBJ1-2; D unclear. Germline CDR1 reads SQVTM; CDR2 reads ANQGSEA. V gave up 0 bases and J gave up 3 bases, with 29 bases separating them. The CDR3 loop spans 20 amino acids. The CDR3 spells CSVEDRRVPVLSLMDYGYTF. The CDR3 nucleotides are TGCAGCGTTGAAGATCGGAGGGTCCCGGTTCTTAGCCTCATGGACTATGGCTACACCTTC.

This clone was detected a few times. V usage is TRBV9 and J usage is TRBJ1-2, with no clear D. This CDR3 region has 14 residues. Per the germline V gene, CDR1 is SGDLS and CDR2 is YYNGEE. V lost 2 bases and J lost 1, with 9 bases in between. CDR3 in amino acids: CASSVVGLNYGYTF. Here the CDR3 DNA reads TGTGCCAGCAGCGTTGTAGGGCTTAACTATGGCTACACCTTC.

This clone showed up just a few times. The rearrangement uses TRBV10-3 and TRBJ2-7; 9 nucleotides align to TRBD2. V lost 0 bases and J lost 3; bases outside the gene matches: 3. Per the germline V gene, CDR1 is ENHRY and CDR2 is SYGVKD. CDR3 length equals 15 residues. CDR3 region: CAISESGGGDYEQYF. CDR3 DNA sequence: TGTGCCATCAGTGAGTCGGGCGGGGGGGACTACGAGCAGTACTTC.

This clone was counted once. The chain couples TRBV7-9 to TRBJ2-5; D gene unclear. The end of the DNA fits TRBJ2-7 better, so the J call may be wrong. The CDR3 length is 12 residues. Germline loops: CDR1 SEHNR, CDR2 FQNEAQ (reference sequence). CDR3 loop: CASSDQHYEQYF. DNA for the CDR3: TGTGCCAGCAGCGACCAGCACTACGAGCAGTACTTC.

The V call is TRBV27, the J call TRBJ2-7; 8 positions match TRBD1. There are 13 residues in the CDR3. Germline CDR1 reads MNHEY; CDR2 reads SMNVEV (reference sequence). The trim removed 4 bases at V and 6 bases at J, leaving 5 bases unmatched. CDR3 sequence reads: CASSYGQGGEQYF. The CDR3, as DNA: TGTGCCAGCAGTTACGGACAGGGTGGCGAGCAGTACTTC.

The chain uses TRBV5-8 and TRBJ2-3; 12 nucleotides align to TRBD2. The germline V gene has CDR1 SGHTS and CDR2 YDEGEE. The CDR3 is made up of 15 amino acids. V was clipped by 4 bases and J by 11 bases; unmatched bases: 11. The CDR3 DNA is TGTGCCAGCAGCCCGGGACTAGCGGGCCCCTGGGGGCAGTATTTT. Translation gives CASSPGLAGPWGQYF.

The rearrangement links TRBV7-9 to TRBJ2-3; 13 nucleotides match TRBD2. Germline CDR1 and CDR2: SEHNR and FQNEAQ (reference sequence). Unmatched junction bases numbered 9, after V lost 2 bases and J lost 10 bases. This CDR3 spans 16 amino acids. The CDR3 region has the DNA TGTGCCAGCAGCTTATCTACTAGCGGGGGGGCTTGGGCGCAGTATTTT. This encodes CASSLSTSGGAWAQYF. Variable domain in full (rest from reference TRBV7-9 and TRBJ2-3): DTGVSQNPRHKITKRGQNVTFRCDPISEHNRLYWYRQTLGQGPEFLTYFQNEAQLEKSRLLSDRFSAERPKGSFSTLEIQRTEQGDSAMYLCASSLSTSGGAWAQYFGPGTRLTVL.